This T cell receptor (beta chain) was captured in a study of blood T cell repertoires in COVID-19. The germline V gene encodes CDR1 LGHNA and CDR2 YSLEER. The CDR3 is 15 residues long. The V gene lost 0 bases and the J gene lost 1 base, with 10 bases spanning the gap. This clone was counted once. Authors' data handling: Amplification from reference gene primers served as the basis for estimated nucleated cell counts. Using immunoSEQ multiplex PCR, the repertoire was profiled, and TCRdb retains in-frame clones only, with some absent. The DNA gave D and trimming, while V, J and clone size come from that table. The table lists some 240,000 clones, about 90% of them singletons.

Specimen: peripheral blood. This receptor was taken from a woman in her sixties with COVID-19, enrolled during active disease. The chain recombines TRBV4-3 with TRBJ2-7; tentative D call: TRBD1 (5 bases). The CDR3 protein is CASSQDQGGSYEQYF. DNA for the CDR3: TGCGCCAGCAGCCAAGACCAGGGTGGATCCTACGAGCAGTACTTC.